Listed below are T cell receptor beta chains from one sample, sequenced in a study of diagnostic markers for celiac disease. For each CDR3 protein, TCRdb gives one entry from its re-call of the reads, without DNA. Seen in this sample are about 1,400 distinct CDR3 sequences; the ten most common clones hold about 15%. The sequenced sample consisted of either unsorted cells or a sorted T cell fraction (not recorded which). These receptors all stem from a human donor. Each CDR3 is given with its conserved first and last residue. Clone size is given for some rows only: seen once, a few or many times, or a class if the clone is expanded.

CDR3	V	J	size
CSAQTGVDIQYF	TRBV20-1	TRBJ2-4	medium-sized
CSAGDRTEETQYF	TRBV29-1	TRBJ2-5	.
CASSPSGQGREQYF	TRBV18	TRBJ2-7	.
CASNDQAYGYTF	TRBV28	TRBJ1-2	large
CSVGGGNEQFF	TRBV29-1	TRBJ2-1	medium-sized
CSVAGLAGGPTDTQYF	TRBV29-1	TRBJ2-3	.
CASSYMVLFPHWTVNEKLFF	TRBV6-5	TRBJ1-4	large
CASSQGVRQGATDTQYF	TRBV4-2	TRBJ2-3	medium-sized
CASSHEGESPLHF	TRBV3-1	TRBJ1-6	medium-sized
CASKDSTSDTQYF	TRBV7-2	TRBJ2-3	medium-sized
CASSFRTSGGETQYF	TRBV5-8	TRBJ2-5	.
CASSQVKDGNSNQPQHF	TRBV4-1	TRBJ1-5	medium-sized
CAWSVLIFDHYGYTF	TRBV30	TRBJ1-2	.
CSAVSTGGNDNEQFF	TRBV20-1	TRBJ2-1	.
CSVAGSTEYNYGYTF	TRBV29-1	TRBJ1-2	medium-sized
CASSYSDLNTEAFF	TRBV6-2/TRBV6-3	TRBJ1-1	large
CSASKTVISHEQFF	TRBV20-1	TRBJ2-1	.
CASSYDGATQYF	TRBV5-5	TRBJ2-3	.
CASSLQSRPEAFF	TRBV28	TRBJ1-1	large
CASSDSRDYHTGELFF	TRBV6-4	TRBJ2-2	medium-sized
CASSTGLGTNEKLFF	TRBV18	TRBJ1-4	.
CASSPLIAGERETQYF	TRBV5-5	TRBJ2-5	.
CASNSGGATDTQYF	TRBV5-1	TRBJ2-3	.
CASSQGTVSYEQYF	TRBV4-1	TRBJ2-7	medium-sized
CSARPIGFEAFF	TRBV20-1	TRBJ1-1	medium-sized
CSARWAGDQPQHF	TRBV20-1	TRBJ1-5	.
CAWSVGGRYTEAFF	TRBV30	TRBJ1-1	.
CAISEDPSRNIQYF	TRBV10-3	TRBJ2-4	.
CASSFTGGTTEAFF	TRBV27	TRBJ1-1	.
CASSLLRTASDTQYF	TRBV5-6	TRBJ2-3	medium-sized
CASSRDPGNTIYF	TRBV28	TRBJ1-3	.
CASSATPGGSNEQFF	TRBV9	TRBJ2-1	medium-sized
CASSLDRGSSAFF	TRBV11-2	TRBJ1-1	.
CASSLGGTANYGYTF	TRBV6-6	TRBJ1-2	.
CASSPSRVFYGYTF	TRBV14	TRBJ1-2	.
CASSQSNEQFF	TRBV4-1	TRBJ2-1	large
CASSPTRGGDRTQYF	TRBV7-8	TRBJ2-5	.
CAFLTGAGNIQYF	TRBV30	TRBJ2-4	medium-sized
CASSQDFGGRGQPQHF	TRBV4-2	TRBJ1-5	medium-sized
CASSGDNYGYTF	TRBV2	TRBJ1-2	.
CASSLGPREQFF	TRBV7-9	TRBJ2-1	.
CASSSGRAETQYF	TRBV7-7	TRBJ2-5	.
CASSPHQGWVYNEQFF	TRBV27	TRBJ2-1	.
CASSEPGGLKETQYF	TRBV2	TRBJ2-5	medium-sized
CAIGDSKTLTDTQYF	TRBV10-3	TRBJ2-3	large
CSAPLPAEWGGYEQYF	TRBV20-1	TRBJ2-7	medium-sized
CASSQVQGAPGANVLTF	TRBV4-1	TRBJ2-6	medium-sized
CSASLTSSTDTQYF	TRBV20-1	TRBJ2-3	medium-sized
CASSDRTGAKNIQYF	TRBV6-1	TRBJ2-4	large
CSASPPWRGGQDRTDTQYF	TRBV20-1	TRBJ2-3	medium-sized
CASSLAVGREHVLTF	TRBV7-2	TRBJ2-6	medium-sized
CASLGDSNQPQHF	TRBV2	TRBJ1-5	.
CSAREFADNEQFF	TRBV20-1	TRBJ2-1	medium-sized
CASRRAHGMDSNQPQHF	TRBV19	TRBJ1-5	.
CSARDLGGRTENTIYF	TRBV20-1	TRBJ1-3	.
CASSFGQGDGYTF	TRBV27	TRBJ1-2	medium-sized
CASSLSGSTLTDTQYF	TRBV4-1	TRBJ2-3	medium-sized
CSASGLAGARRADTQYF	TRBV20-1	TRBJ2-3	.
CASSHGQGATYEQYF	TRBV14	TRBJ2-7	.